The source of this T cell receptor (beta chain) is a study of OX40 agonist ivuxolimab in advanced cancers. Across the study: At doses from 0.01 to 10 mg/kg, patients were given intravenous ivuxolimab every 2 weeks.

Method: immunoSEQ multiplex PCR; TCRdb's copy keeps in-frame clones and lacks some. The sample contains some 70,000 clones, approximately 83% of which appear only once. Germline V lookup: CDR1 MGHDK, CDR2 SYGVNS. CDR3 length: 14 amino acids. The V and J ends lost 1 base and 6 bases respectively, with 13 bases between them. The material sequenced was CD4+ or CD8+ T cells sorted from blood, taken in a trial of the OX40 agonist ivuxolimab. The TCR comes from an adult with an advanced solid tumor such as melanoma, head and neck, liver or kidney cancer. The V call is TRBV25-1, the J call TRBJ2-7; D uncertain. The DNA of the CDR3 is TGTGCCAGCAGTGAATCCGGCGGCAGAGTCGAGCAGTACTTC. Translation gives CASSESGGRVEQYF.